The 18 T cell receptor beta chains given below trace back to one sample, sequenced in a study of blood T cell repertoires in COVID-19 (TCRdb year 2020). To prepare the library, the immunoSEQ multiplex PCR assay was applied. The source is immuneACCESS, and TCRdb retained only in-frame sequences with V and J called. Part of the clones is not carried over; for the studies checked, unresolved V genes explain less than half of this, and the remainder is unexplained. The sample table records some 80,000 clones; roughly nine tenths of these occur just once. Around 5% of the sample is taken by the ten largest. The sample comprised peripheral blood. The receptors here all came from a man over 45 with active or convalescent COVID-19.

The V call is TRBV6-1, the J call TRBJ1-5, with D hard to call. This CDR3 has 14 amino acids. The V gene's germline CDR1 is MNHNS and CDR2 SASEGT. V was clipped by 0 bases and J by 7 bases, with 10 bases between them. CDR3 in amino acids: CASSEAGSLQPQHF. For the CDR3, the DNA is TGTGCCAGCAGTGAAGCGGGCAGTCTACAGCCCCAGCATTTT.

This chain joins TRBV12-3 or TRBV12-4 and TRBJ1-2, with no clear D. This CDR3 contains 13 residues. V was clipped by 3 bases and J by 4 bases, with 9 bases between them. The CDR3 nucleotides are TGTGCCAGCAGTTTGACCGGGTCCTATGGCTACACCTTC. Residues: CASSLTGSYGYTF.

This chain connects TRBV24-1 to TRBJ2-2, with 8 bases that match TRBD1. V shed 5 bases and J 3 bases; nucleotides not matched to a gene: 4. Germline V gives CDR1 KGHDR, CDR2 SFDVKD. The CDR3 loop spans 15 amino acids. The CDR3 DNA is TGTGCCACCAGTGGTGGGACAGGACACACCGGGGAGCTGTTTTTT. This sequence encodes CATSGGTGHTGELFF.

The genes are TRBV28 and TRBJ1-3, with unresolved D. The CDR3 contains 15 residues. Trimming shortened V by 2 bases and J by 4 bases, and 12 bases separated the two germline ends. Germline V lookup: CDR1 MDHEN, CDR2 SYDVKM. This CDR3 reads CASSLKTVIGNTIYF. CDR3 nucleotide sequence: TGTGCCAGCAGTTTAAAAACGGTGATCGGAAACACCATATATTTT.

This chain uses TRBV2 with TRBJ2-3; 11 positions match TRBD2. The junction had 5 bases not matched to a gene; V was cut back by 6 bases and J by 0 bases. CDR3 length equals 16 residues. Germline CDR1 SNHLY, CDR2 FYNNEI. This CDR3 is CASRLAGGTSTDTQYF. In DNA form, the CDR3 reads TGTGCCAGCAGGCTAGCGGGGGGTACTAGCACAGATACGCAGTATTTT.

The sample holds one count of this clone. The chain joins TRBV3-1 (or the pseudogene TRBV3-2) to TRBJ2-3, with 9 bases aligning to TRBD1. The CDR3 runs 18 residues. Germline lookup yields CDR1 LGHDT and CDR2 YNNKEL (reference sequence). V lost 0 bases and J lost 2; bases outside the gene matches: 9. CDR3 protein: CASSQDPGTGLITDTQYF. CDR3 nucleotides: TGTGCCAGCAGCCAAGATCCCGGGACAGGGTTAATCACAGATACGCAGTATTTT.

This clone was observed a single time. DNA of the CDR3: TGTGCCAGCAGTTTACAGGACAGGGGCCTCGGTGGCTACACCTTC. It codes for CASSLQDRGLGGYTF. The chain recombines TRBV28 with TRBJ1-2; 9 bases align to TRBD1. From germline, CDR1 is MDHEN and CDR2 SYDVKM. V dropped 2 bases and J dropped 7; count of bases not matched to a gene: 8. This CDR3 has 15 residues.

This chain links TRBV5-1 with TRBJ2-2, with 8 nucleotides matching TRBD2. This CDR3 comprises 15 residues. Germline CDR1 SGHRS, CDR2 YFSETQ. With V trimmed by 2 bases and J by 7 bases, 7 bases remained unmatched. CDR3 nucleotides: TGCGCCAGCAGCTTCCGGACTAGCTCCAGCGGGGAGCTGTTTTTT. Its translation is CASSFRTSSSGELFF.

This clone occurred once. CDR3 sequence: CASSSGGGANEKLFF. The CDR3 DNA reads TGTGCCAGCAGCTCGGGCGGGGGAGCTAATGAAAAACTGTTTTTT. The chain recombines TRBV5-8 with TRBJ1-4; TRBD1 is a possible D gene (5 bases). Trimming shortened V by 3 bases and J by 3 bases, and 12 bases separated the two germline ends. This CDR3 contains 15 residues. Germline values: CDR1 SGHTS, CDR2 YDEGEE.

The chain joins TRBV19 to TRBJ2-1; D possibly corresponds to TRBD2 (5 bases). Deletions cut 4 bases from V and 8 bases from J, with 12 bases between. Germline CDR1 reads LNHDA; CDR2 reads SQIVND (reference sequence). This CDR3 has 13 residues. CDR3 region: CASSTLGGDEQFF. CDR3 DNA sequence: TGTGCCAGTAGTACCCTAGGAGGTGATGAGCAGTTCTTC.

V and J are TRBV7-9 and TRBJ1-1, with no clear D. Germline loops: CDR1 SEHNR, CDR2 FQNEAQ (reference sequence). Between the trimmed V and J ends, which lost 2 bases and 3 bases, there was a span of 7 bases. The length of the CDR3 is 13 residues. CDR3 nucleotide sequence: TGTGCCAGCAGCTTACTAAGCGACACTGAAGCTTTCTTT. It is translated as CASSLLSDTEAFF.

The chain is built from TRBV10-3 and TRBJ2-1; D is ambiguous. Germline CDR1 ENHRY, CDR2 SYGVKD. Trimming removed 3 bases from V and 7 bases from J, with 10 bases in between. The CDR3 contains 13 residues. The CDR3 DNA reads TGTGCCATCAGTGACCACGACTCAAATGAGCAGTTCTTC. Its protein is CAISDHDSNEQFF.

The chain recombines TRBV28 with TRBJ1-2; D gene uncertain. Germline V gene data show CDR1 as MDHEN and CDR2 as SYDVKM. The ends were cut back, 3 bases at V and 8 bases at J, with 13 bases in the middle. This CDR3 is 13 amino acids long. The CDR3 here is CASSFTVRRGYTF. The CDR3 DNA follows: TGTGCCAGCAGTTTCACCGTGCGTCGGGGCTACACCTTC.

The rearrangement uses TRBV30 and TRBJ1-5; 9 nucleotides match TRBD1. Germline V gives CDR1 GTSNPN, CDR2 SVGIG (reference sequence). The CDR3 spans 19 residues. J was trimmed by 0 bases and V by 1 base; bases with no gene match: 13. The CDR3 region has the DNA TGTGCCTGGAGTGCCATCCCGGGACAGGGTGAAAATAGCAATCAGCCCCAGCATTTT. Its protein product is CAWSAIPGQGENSNQPQHF.

Written as DNA, the CDR3 is TGTGCCAGCAGCCCAGGGATCACCTACAATGAGCAGTTCTTC. Translating it yields CASSPGITYNEQFF. The V gene is TRBV16, the J gene TRBJ2-1; D is possibly TRBD1 (5 bases). Trimming left V 4 bases short and J 2 bases short, with 9 bases between. Per germline, CDR1 KGHSY and CDR2 FQNENV. CDR3 length: 14 amino acids. The entire variable domain, with the rest obtained from reference TRBV16 and TRBJ2-1, is as follows: GEEVAQTPKHLVRGEGQKAKLYCAPIKGHSYVFWYQQVLKNEFKFLISFQNENVFDETGMPKERFSAKCLPNSPCSLEIQATKLEDSAVYFCASSPGITYNEQFFGPGTRLTVL.

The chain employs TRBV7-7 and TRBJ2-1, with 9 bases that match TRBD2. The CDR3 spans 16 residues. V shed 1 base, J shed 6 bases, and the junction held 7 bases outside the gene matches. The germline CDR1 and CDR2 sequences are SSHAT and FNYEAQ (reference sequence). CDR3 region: CASSLGGGGAINEQFF. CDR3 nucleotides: TGTGCCAGCAGCTTAGGTGGCGGGGGGGCTATCAATGAGCAGTTCTTC.

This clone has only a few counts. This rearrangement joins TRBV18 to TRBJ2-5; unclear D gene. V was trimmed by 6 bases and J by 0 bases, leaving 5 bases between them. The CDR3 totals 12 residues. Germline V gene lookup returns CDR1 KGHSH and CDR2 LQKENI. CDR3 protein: CASSQDQETQYF. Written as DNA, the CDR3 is TGTGCCAGCTCGCAGGACCAAGAGACCCAGTACTTC.

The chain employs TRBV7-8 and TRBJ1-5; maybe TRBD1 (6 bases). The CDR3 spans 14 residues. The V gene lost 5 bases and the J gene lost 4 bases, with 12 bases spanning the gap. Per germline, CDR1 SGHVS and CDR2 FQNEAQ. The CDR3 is CASSARTENQPQHF. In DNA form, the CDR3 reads TGTGCCAGCAGCGCACGGACAGAGAATCAGCCCCAGCATTTT.